This T cell receptor beta chain is from a study of blood T cell repertoires in COVID-19. Study details: Acute and convalescent COVID-19 specimens originated in the United States, Italy and Spain.

CDR1 is SGHDT, CDR2 YYEEEE, per germline. V lost 4 bases, J lost 8 bases, and 13 bases lay in between. This CDR3 has 14 amino acids. Profiling relied on immunoSEQ multiplex PCR, and the TCRdb table lists in-frame clones only, not all of them. The sample carries about 220,000 clones, under 90% recorded once. The participants were between roughly 18 and 90 years old and came from 24 US areas. Cohorts were determined from participant-reported clinical history. Each recovered donor of Cohort 3 presented with two negative PCRs, clearance, or symptom resolution. The sample comprised PBMCs or T cells enriched from blood (not recorded which). The receptor was isolated from a woman aged 60-75 years who had recovered from COVID-19. J is TRBJ1-6 and V is TRBV5-6; D gene ambiguous. The CDR3 sequence is CASSLGSSDSPLHF. The CDR3 nucleotides are TGTGCCAGCAGCCTAGGGAGTAGTGATTCACCCCTCCACTTT. The full variable domain, with the rest looked up from reference TRBV5-6 and TRBJ1-6, is DAGVTQSPTHLIKTRGQQVTLRCSPKSGHDTVSWYQQALGQGPQFIFQYYEEEERQRGNFPDRFSGHQFPNYSSELNVNALLLGDSALYLCASSLGSSDSPLHFGNGTRLTVT.